A single sample is the source of the 21 T cell receptor beta chains below, sequenced in a study of T cells after yellow fever vaccination (dated by TCRdb to between 2018 and 2020). In the paper's terms, the treatment or condition label means: live attenuated yellow fever vaccine strain. Preparation of the library involved 5' RACE. Sequenced using an Illumina NovaSeq 6000. The raw public data were reprocessed by TCRdb itself: fastp quality trimming at Q25, MiXCR clonotype calling, in-frame beta chains only. Rows with one shared CDR3 protein collapse into an entry with the most common genes and DNA. The sample table holds 400,000 to 450,000 distinct CDR3 sequences, of which under 20% were seen once. The biggest ten clones account for 15% to 20% of the sample. Sequencing used PBMCs, obtained before the yellow fever booster vaccination. These receptors originate from a man younger than 35 who received the YFV17D yellow fever vaccine.

This chain uses TRBV6-2 or TRBV6-3 with TRBJ2-3, with 8 bases aligning to TRBD2. V was pared by 5 bases and J by 1 base, with 17 bases of the junction left unmatched. The CDR3 consists of 19 residues. The germline V gene has CDR1 MNHEY and CDR2 SVGEGT. In nucleotides, the CDR3 is TGTGCCAGCAGTCCAACCGCGGGGGTAGCGGGGCGGGGCACAGATACGCAGTATTTT. Its translation is CASSPTAGVAGRGTDTQYF.

This clonotype was recorded a few times. The rearrangement uses TRBV5-1 and TRBJ2-2; D is ambiguous. V lost 0 bases to trimming and J lost 0 bases, with 9 bases between them. This CDR3 has 16 amino acids. The germline V gene has CDR1 SGHRS and CDR2 YFSETQ. This CDR3 is CASSLVAPSNTGELFF. DNA for the CDR3: TGCGCCAGCAGCTTGGTAGCACCGTCGAACACCGGGGAGCTGTTTTTT.

This clonotype occurred a few times. The rearrangement uses TRBV18 and TRBJ2-5, with D perhaps given as TRBD1 or TRBD2 (5 bases each). This CDR3 region has 16 residues. V was cut by 2 bases and J by 3 bases, with 16 bases left in between. Germline values: CDR1 KGHSH, CDR2 LQKENI. The CDR3 reads CASSPYADGAKETQYF. The CDR3 DNA is TGTGCCAGCTCACCATATGCCGACGGGGCTAAAGAGACCCAGTACTTC.

V usage is TRBV20-1 and J usage is TRBJ1-5; no firm D call. The ends were cut back, 6 bases at V and 11 bases at J, with 14 bases in the middle. CDR3 size: 11 residues. Looked up from germline, CDR1 is DFQATT and CDR2 is SNEGSKA (reference sequence). CDR3 in amino acids: CSADGIGAQHF. Here the CDR3 DNA reads TGCAGTGCCGACGGTATCGGGGCCCAGCATTTT.

This sequence joins TRBV4-3 and TRBJ2-1, with D perhaps TRBD2 (7 bases). The CDR3 contains 16 residues. V dropped 0 bases and J dropped 3 bases, with 12 bases sitting between them. The germline CDR1 and CDR2 sequences are LGHNA and YSLEER. The CDR3 DNA reads TGCGCCAGCAGCCAAGATCGGGGGGCCGTCTACAATGAGCAGTTCTTC. This encodes CASSQDRGAVYNEQFF.

Only a few counts were recorded for this clonotype. The rearrangement joins TRBV29-1 to TRBJ2-5; D call uncertain. Germline V gene lookup returns CDR1 SQVTM and CDR2 ANQGSEA. The CDR3 consists of 13 residues. The V end lost 6 bases, the J end lost 1 base, and 12 bases lay between the germline ends. The CDR3 DNA follows: TGCAGCGTCATGGACGGCCTCCAAGAGACCCAGTACTTC. Translating gives CSVMDGLQETQYF. Full variable domain (missing parts from reference TRBV29-1 and TRBJ2-5): SAVISQKPSRDICQRGTSLTIQCQVDSQVTMMFWYRQQPGQSLTLIATANQGSEATYESGFVIDKFPISRPNLTFSTLTVSNMSPEDSSIYLCSVMDGLQETQYFGPGTRLLVL.

This clonotype showed up just a few times. V usage is TRBV30 and J usage is TRBJ1-1; D gene uncertain. Germline V gene lookup returns CDR1 GTSNPN and CDR2 SVGIG (reference sequence). Trimming removed 3 bases from V and 11 bases from J, with 13 bases in between. The CDR3 consists of 11 residues. The CDR3 loop reads CAWSSGPRAFF. CDR3 sequence (DNA): TGTGCCTGGAGCTCCGGGCCTAGGGCTTTCTTT.

The sample holds a few counts of this clonotype. This chain connects TRBV20-1 to TRBJ2-1; the D gene is possibly TRBD1 (5 bases). Trimming removed 5 bases at V and 10 bases at J, with 15 bases between. Germline V gene sequence: CDR1 DFQATT, CDR2 SNEGSKA (reference sequence). This CDR3 spans 12 amino acids. The CDR3 DNA reads TGCAGTGCTTTCAGGGAATTGTGGGAGCAGTTCTTC. Its translation: CSAFRELWEQFF.

The rearrangement joins TRBV20-1 to TRBJ2-4; 7 bases line up with TRBD1. Germline V lookup: CDR1 DFQATT, CDR2 SNEGSKA (reference sequence). V lost 6 bases, J lost 0 bases, and 2 bases stayed unmatched. CDR3 length: 13 residues. The CDR3 loop reads CSARDRAKNIQYF. DNA for the CDR3: TGCAGTGCGAGGGACAGAGCCAAAAACATTCAGTACTTC.

This clonotype was seen many times. One junction end does not reproduce the germline sequence, and a read error may be involved. The chain has TRBV7-7 and TRBJ2-1; the match to TRBD2 covers 10 bases. Germline CDR1 is SSHAT and CDR2 is FNYEAQ (reference sequence). The CDR3 has 15 residues. CDR3 bases: TGTGCTAGCAGTCGGACTAGCGGATCCTACAATGAGCAGTTCTTC. Amino acids: CASSRTSGSYNEQFF.

The table lists this clonotype with a few counts. This chain uses TRBV4-3 with TRBJ1-5; D gene ambiguous. The CDR3 totals 18 residues. Germline loops: CDR1 LGHNA, CDR2 YSLEER. V lost 0 bases, J lost 4 bases, and 19 bases lay in between. CDR3 loop: CASSQDRGGSLINQPQHF. The CDR3 DNA is TGCGCCAGCAGCCAAGATCGGGGAGGCAGCCTTATTAATCAGCCCCAGCATTTT.

This clonotype has a handful of counts. The chain carries TRBV28 and TRBJ1-5; D ambiguous. This CDR3 has 15 amino acids. Germline assignment: CDR1 MDHEN and CDR2 SYDVKM. The germline V and J ends were trimmed by 8 bases and 1 base, with 15 bases remaining between them. CDR3 protein: CASWSAGSSNQPQHF. In DNA form, the CDR3 reads TGTGCCAGCTGGTCTGCGGGTTCCAGCAATCAGCCCCAGCATTTT.

This clonotype has more than one count but fewer than ten. The V call is TRBV5-8, the J call TRBJ2-7; TRBD1 might be the D (5 bases). Germline values: CDR1 SGHTS, CDR2 YDEGEE. The CDR3 has 11 amino acids. Trimming removed 5 bases at V and 6 bases at J, with 9 bases between. The DNA for the CDR3 is TGTGCCAGCAGGAACCAGGGCGAGCAGTACTTC. Translating it yields CASRNQGEQYF.

The V call is TRBV7-2, the J call TRBJ1-2; D gene ambiguous. CDR1 SGHTA and CDR2 FQGNSA come from the germline V gene. The CDR3 consists of 13 residues. V was shortened by 6 bases and J by 5 bases, with 13 bases between the two germline ends. CDR3 sequence (DNA): TGTGCCAGCAGAGCCCCAGAGAATTATGGCTACACCTTC. Translated: CASRAPENYGYTF.

The chain uses TRBV27 and TRBJ2-1, with D perhaps matching TRBD2 (6 bases). The CDR3 totals 13 residues. Germline CDR1 and CDR2: MNHEY and SMNVEV (reference sequence). The V end lost 2 bases, the J end lost 6 bases, and 8 bases lay between the germline ends. The CDR3 region has the DNA TGTGCCAGCAGTTTAGTACTAGCCAATGAGCAGTTCTTC. It specifies CASSLVLANEQFF.

The chain uses TRBV4-1 and TRBJ1-1; perhaps TRBD1 as D (5 bases). Germline loops: CDR1 MGHRA, CDR2 YSYEKL. V gave up 4 bases and J gave up 4 bases, with 19 bases separating them. The CDR3 extends over 16 amino acids. The CDR3 nucleotides are TGCGCCAGCAGCCCCGAGGGGTGGGGAGGGAGCACTGAAGCTTTCTTT. This encodes CASSPEGWGGSTEAFF.

This clonotype was found a few times. V and J are TRBV7-9 and TRBJ1-4; D ambiguous. In germline, CDR1 is SEHNR, CDR2 FQNEAQ (reference sequence). The CDR3 length is 15 residues. Trimming pared 3 bases from V and 0 bases from J, leaving 8 bases between. The CDR3 DNA reads TGTGCCAGCAGCTTCGGATGGGCAACTAATGAAAAACTGTTTTTT. Translating it yields CASSFGWATNEKLFF.

V gene TRBV10-3 combines with J gene TRBJ2-6; D remains unclear. V lost 2 bases and J 4 bases, leaving 9 bases between the germline ends. CDR1 is ENHRY, CDR2 SYGVKD, per germline. This CDR3 spans 15 amino acids. The CDR3 loop reads CAISERAPGANVLTF. The CDR3 DNA reads TGTGCCATCAGTGAGAGGGCCCCCGGGGCCAACGTCCTGACTTTC.

The chain carries TRBV20-1 and TRBJ1-3; D uncertain. This CDR3 has 16 residues. Trimming took 3 bases from V and 0 from J, leaving 15 bases between them. CDR1 is DFQATT and CDR2 is SNEGSKA in the germline V gene (reference sequence). The CDR3 loop reads CSARSVPRHSGNTIYF. In DNA form, the CDR3 reads TGCAGTGCTAGGAGTGTCCCACGCCACTCTGGAAACACCATATATTTT.

This clonotype came up a few times. The rearrangement joins TRBV2 to TRBJ2-5; the match to TRBD2 covers 10 bases. Per the germline V gene, CDR1 is SNHLY and CDR2 is FYNNEI. Trimming took 2 bases from V and 5 from J; bases not matched to a gene: 8. There are 16 residues in the CDR3. CDR3 loop: CASSEPAGGPRETQYF. The CDR3 DNA reads as TGTGCCAGCAGTGAACCAGCGGGGGGGCCTAGGGAGACCCAGTACTTC.

This clonotype was observed a few times. This rearrangement joins TRBV5-1 to TRBJ1-6; 7 positions agree with TRBD1. The CDR3 runs 16 residues. The V and J ends lost 8 bases and 0 bases, in that order; junction bases with no gene match: 8. Germline assignment: CDR1 SGHRS and CDR2 YFSETQ. The CDR3 DNA is TGCGCCAGTTCCCCACAGGGGAGCTCCTATAATTCACCCCTCCACTTT. Amino acids: CASSPQGSSYNSPLHF.